What follows is one TCR beta chain and its context. Its specificity is unknown. V was clipped by 7 bases and J by 2 bases; unmatched bases: 9. The CDR3 totals 15 residues. CDR1 and CDR2 (germline): MNHEY, SVGAGI. The entry originates in a study of Ad26.COV2.S vaccination and SARS-CoV-2 variants. The wider study: Intramuscular Ad26.COV2.S doses were given once or twice, 56 days apart.

Sequenced by immunoSEQ multiplex PCR; TCRdb stores in-frame clones only, minus some. Of some 640,000 clones in the sample, roughly nine tenths were seen once. Treatment of the sample: some 20 received Ad26.COV2.S at low or high dose, single or two shots; about 5 received placebo; per-sample allocation not given. After the first vaccine or placebo injection, samples were drawn on day 63. Study-wide results and limits: People who got the vaccine had more spike-specific TCR breadth than people who got placebo.

V gene TRBV6-5 combines with J gene TRBJ2-5; 8 bases agree with TRBD2. Sequencing used peripheral blood, obtained in a trial of Ad26.COV2.S vaccine versus placebo. This receptor was taken from a person between 18 and 65 years old who received the Ad26.COV2.S COVID-19 vaccine or a placebo. The CDR3 here is CASTGGGAIQETQYF. In DNA, the CDR3 is TGTGCCAGCACCGGGGGGGGCGCCATACAAGAGACCCAGTACTTC.